This entry lists 3 T cell receptor beta chains sequenced from one sample in a study of human T cells and chemical hapten exposure. The sample's time point: patch test 1, 2 weeks after DPC sensitization. Treatment indicated: therapeutic diphenylcyclopropenone sensitization with weekly scalp DPC. A single record per CDR3 protein comes from TCRdb applying MiXCR to the RACE reads. The sample shows around 110,000 distinct CDR3 sequences, about 12% of them seen only once. Sequencing was performed on whole blood, taken in connection with sensitization to the hapten diphenylcyclopropenone (DPC). These receptors came from a woman in her 50s with alopecia areata. Some clones in this sample may be carry-over from other donors' samples.

This clonotype was seen repeatedly, ten times or more. The chain is built from TRBV4-2 and TRBJ2-2, with 10 positions matching TRBD1. CDR3 size: 19 residues. The ends lost 4 bases at V and 1 base at J; junction bases unmatched: 12. Germline lookup yields CDR1 LGHNA and CDR2 YNFKEQ. The CDR3 loop is CASSLRRDRGRLNTGELFF. The DNA for the CDR3 is TGTGCCAGCAGCCTTCGCCGGGACAGGGGAAGGCTGAACACCGGGGAGCTGTTTTTT.

In this sample, this clonotype turned up a few times. The chain recombines TRBV2 with TRBJ2-7, with 7 bases aligning to TRBD2. This CDR3 is 14 amino acids long. The trim removed 6 bases at V and 6 bases at J, leaving 11 bases unmatched. CDR1 and CDR2 from the germline V gene are SNHLY and FYNNEI. The CDR3 DNA is TGTGCCAGCAGCCCTCCGGGACTACCCACCGAGCAGTACTTC. It is translated as CASSPPGLPTEQYF.

Ten or more counts support this clonotype. The chain combines TRBV7-2 with TRBJ1-4; D not resolved. The V end lost 2 bases, the J end lost 7 bases, and 5 bases lay between the germline ends. Germline CDR1 SGHTA, CDR2 FQGNSA. This CDR3 is 12 amino acids long. For the CDR3, the DNA is TGTGCCAGCAGCTTAATCGGTGAAAAACTGTTTTTT. It is translated as CASSLIGEKLFF.